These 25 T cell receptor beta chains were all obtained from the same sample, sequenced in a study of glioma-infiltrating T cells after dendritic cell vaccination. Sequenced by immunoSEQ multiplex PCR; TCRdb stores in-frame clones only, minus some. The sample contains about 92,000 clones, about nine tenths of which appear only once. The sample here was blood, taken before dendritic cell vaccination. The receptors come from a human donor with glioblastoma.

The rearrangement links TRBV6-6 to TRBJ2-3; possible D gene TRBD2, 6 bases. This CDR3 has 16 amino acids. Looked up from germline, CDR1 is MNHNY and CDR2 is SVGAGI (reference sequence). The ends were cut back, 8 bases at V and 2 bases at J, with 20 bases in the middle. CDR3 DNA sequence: TGTGCCAGCGGCAGGAGGGGTACAGCACACACAGATACGCAGTATTTT. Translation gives CASGRRGTAHTDTQYF.

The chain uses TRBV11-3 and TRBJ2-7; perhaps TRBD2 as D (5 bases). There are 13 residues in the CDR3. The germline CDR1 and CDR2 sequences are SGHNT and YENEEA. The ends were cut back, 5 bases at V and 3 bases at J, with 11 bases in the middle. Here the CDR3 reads CASSEGSGYEQYF. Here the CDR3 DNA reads TGTGCCAGCAGCGAGGGATCGGGCTACGAGCAGTACTTC.

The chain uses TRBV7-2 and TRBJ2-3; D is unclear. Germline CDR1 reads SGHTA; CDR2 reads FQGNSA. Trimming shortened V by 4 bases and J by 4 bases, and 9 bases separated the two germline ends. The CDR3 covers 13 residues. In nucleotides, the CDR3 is TGTGCCAGCAGCTCCCGGGTTTCAGATACGCAGTATTTT. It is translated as CASSSRVSDTQYF. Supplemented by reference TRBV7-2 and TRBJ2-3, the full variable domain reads GAGVSQSPSNKVTEKGKDVELRCDPISGHTALYWYRQSLGQGLEFLIYFQGNSAPDKSGLPSDRFSAERTGGSVSTLTIQRTQQEDSAVYLCASSSRVSDTQYFGPGTRLTVL.

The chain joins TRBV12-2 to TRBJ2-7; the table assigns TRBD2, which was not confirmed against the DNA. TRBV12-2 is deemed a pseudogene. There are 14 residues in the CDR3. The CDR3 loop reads CASRPRGLPYEQYF. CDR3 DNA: TGTGCAAGTCGCCCCCGCGGACTACCCTACGAGCAGTACTTC.

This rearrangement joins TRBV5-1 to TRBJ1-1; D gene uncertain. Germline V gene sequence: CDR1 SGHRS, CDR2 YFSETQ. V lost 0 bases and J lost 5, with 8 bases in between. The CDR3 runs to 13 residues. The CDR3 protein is CASSLAEATEAFF. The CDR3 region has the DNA TGCGCCAGCAGCTTGGCCGAGGCGACTGAAGCTTTCTTT.

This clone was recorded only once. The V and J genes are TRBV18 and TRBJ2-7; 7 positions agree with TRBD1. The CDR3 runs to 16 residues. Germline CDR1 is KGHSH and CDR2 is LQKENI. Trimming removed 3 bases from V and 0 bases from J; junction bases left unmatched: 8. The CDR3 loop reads CASSPDGTADSYEQYF. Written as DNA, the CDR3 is TGTGCCAGCTCACCCGACGGGACAGCGGACTCCTACGAGCAGTACTTC.

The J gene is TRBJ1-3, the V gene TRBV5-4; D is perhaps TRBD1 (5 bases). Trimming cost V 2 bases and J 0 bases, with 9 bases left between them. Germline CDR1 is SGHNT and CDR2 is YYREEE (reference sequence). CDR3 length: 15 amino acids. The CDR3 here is CASSFQGNSGNTIYF. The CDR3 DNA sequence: TGTGCCAGCAGCTTCCAGGGAAACTCTGGAAACACCATATATTTT.

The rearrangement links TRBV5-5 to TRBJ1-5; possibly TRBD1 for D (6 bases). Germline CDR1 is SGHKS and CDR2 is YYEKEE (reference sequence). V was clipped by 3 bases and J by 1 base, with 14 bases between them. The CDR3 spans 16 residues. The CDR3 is CASSSVGGASNQPQHF. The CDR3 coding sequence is TGTGCCAGCAGCTCGGTCGGGGGGGCAAGCAATCAGCCCCAGCATTTT.

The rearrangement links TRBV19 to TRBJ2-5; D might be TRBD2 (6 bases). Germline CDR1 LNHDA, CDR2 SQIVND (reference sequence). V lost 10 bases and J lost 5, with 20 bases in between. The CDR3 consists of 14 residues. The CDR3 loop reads CATRRDSRPETQYF. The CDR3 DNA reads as TGTGCCACCCGAAGGGACTCTCGTCCTGAGACCCAGTACTTC.

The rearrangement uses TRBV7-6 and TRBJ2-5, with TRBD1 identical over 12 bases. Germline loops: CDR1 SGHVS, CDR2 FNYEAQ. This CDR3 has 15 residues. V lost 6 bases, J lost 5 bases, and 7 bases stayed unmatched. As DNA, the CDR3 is TGTGCCAGCAGATCCGGGACAGGGGGCGGGGAGACCCAGTACTTC. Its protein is CASRSGTGGGETQYF. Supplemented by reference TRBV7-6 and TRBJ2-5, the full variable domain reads GAGVSQSPRYKVTKRGQDVALRCDPISGHVSLYWYRQALGQGPEFLTYFNYEAQQDKSGLPNDRFSAERPEGSISTLTIQRTEQRDSAMYRCASRSGTGGGETQYFGPGTRLLVL.

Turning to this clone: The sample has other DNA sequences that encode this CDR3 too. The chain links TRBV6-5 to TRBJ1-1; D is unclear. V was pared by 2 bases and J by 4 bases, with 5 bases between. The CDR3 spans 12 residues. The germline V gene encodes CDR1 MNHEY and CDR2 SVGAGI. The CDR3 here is CASSYGSTEAFF. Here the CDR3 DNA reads TGTGCCAGCAGTTACGGCAGCACTGAAGCTTTCTTT.

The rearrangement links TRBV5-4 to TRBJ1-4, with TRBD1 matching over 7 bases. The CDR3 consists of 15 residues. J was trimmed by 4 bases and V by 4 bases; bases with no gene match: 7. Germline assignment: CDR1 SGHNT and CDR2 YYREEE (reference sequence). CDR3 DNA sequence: TGTGCCAGCAGCCAGGGGGGAACAAATAATGAAAAACTGTTTTTT. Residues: CASSQGGTNNEKLFF.

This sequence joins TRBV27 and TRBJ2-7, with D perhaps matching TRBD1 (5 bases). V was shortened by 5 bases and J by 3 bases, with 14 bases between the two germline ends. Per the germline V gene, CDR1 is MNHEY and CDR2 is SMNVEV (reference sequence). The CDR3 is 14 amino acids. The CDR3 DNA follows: TGTGCCAGCAGTCTCTACTTAGGGGACTACGAGCAGTACTTC. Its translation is CASSLYLGDYEQYF.

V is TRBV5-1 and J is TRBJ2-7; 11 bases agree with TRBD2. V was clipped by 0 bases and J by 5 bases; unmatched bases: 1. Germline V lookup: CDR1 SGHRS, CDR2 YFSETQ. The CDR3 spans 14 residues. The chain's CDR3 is CASSLETSGNEQYF. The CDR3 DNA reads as TGCGCCAGCAGCTTGGAGACTAGCGGGAACGAGCAGTACTTC.

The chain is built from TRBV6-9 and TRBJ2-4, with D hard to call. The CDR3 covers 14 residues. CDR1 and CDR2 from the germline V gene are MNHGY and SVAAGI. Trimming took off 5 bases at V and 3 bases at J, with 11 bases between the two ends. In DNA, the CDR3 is TGTGCCAGCAGTCCGCACTCCGGCAAAAACATTCAGTACTTC. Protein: CASSPHSGKNIQYF.

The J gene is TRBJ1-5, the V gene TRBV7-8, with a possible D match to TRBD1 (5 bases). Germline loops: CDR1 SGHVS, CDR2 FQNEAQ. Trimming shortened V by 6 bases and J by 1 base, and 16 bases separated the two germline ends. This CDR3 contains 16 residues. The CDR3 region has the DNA TGTGCCAGCAGTCGTAGGCCACGGGGGAGCAATCAGCCCCAGCATTTT. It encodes CASSRRPRGSNQPQHF.

DNA for the CDR3: TGTGCCAGCAGCCTCTCAGGGGGCGAAGGAGAGACCCAGTACTTC. Protein product: CASSLSGGEGETQYF. This sequence joins TRBV7-3 and TRBJ2-5; 8 positions match TRBD1. This CDR3 contains 15 residues. Trimming at V came to 5 bases and at J to 4 bases, leaving 9 bases not matched to a gene. The germline gives CDR1 SGHTA, CDR2 FQGTGA.

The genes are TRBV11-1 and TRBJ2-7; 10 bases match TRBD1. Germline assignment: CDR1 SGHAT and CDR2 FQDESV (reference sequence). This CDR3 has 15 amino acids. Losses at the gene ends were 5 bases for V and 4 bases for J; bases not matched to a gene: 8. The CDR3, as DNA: TGTGCCAGCAGCCCCAGGACAGGGGGTTATTACGAGCAGTACTTC. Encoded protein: CASSPRTGGYYEQYF.

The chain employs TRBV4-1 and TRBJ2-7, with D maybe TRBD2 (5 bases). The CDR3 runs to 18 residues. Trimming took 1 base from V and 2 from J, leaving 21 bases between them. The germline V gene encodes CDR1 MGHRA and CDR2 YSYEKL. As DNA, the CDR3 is TGCGCCAGCAGCCAAGGGCCCTTACAGCGGACTCGTACCTACGAGCAGTACTTC. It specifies CASSQGPLQRTRTYEQYF.

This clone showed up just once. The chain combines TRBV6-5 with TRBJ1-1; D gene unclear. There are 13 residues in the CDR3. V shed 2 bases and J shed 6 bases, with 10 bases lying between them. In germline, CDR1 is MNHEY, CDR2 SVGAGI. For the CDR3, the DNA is TGTGCCAGCAGTTACGAACGCGGCGCTGAAGCTTTCTTT. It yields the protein CASSYERGAEAFF.

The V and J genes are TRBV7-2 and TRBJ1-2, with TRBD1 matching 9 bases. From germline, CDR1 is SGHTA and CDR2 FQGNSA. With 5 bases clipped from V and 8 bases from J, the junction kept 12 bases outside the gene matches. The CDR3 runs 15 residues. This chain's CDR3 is CASSLTLGTGRGYTF. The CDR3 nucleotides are TGTGCCAGCAGCCTAACCCTCGGGACAGGGAGAGGCTACACCTTC.

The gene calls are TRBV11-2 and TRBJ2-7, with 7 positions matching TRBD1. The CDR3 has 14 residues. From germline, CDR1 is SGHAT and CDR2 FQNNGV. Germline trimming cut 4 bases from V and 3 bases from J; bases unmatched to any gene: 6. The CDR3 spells CASSSGTDIYEQYF. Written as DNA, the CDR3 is TGTGCCAGCAGCTCCGGGACAGATATCTACGAGCAGTACTTC.

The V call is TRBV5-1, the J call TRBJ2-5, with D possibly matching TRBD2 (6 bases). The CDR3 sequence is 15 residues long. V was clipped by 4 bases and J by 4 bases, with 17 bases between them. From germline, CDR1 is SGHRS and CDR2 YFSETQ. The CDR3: CASSTAGLSGETQYF. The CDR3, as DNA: TGCGCCAGCAGCACGGCGGGGTTATCTGGAGAGACCCAGTACTTC.

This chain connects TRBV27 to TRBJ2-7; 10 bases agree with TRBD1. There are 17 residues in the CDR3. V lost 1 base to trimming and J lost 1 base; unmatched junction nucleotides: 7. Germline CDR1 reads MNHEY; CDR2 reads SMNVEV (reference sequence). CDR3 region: CASSLLRGQGTSYEQYF. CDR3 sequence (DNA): TGTGCCAGCAGTTTATTGCGGGGACAGGGGACTTCCTACGAGCAGTACTTC.

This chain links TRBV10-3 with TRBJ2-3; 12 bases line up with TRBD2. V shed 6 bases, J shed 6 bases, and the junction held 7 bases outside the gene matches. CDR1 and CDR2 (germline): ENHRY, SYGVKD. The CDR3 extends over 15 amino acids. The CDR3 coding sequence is TGTGCCATCAGAGCTAGCGGGGGGGCCGGTGATACGCAGTATTTT. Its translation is CAIRASGGAGDTQYF.